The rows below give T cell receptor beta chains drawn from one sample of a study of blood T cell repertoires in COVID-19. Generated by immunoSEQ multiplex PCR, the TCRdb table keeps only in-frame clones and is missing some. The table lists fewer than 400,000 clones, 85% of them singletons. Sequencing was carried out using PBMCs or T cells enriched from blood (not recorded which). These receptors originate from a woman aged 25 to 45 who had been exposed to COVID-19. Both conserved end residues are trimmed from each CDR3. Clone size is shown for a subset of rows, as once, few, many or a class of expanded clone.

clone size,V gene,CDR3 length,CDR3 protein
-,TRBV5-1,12,ASSSLIAGGSQF
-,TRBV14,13,ASRPGGRVNTEAF
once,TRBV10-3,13,AFSSGQSSGNTIY
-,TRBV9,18,ASSGPGTSGGLEGTDTQY
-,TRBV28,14,ASTWETGFSGNTIY
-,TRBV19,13,ASGPGQGGVYGYT
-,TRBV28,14,ASSLFPSAGVGELF
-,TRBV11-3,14,ASSRIRNRVEETQY
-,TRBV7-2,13,ASSGTGSGNQPQH
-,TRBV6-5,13,ASHTGTSNTGELF
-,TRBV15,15,ATSRAQGWYGPYEQY
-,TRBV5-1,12,ASSLQGVRTEAF
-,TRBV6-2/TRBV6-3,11,ASSYRSPYGYT
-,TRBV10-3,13,AISFQGATSVEQF
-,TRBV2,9,ASSDSGTQY
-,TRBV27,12,ASQRRGTTYEQY
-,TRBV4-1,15,ASSQEPPGSGADTQY
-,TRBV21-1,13,ASSNYKGRQRGYT
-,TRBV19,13,ASSQIGGADAEGT
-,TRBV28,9,ASEMLTEAF
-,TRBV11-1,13,ASSLGQNSNQPQH
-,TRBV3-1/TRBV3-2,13,ASSPESRGAETQY
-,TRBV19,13,ASSLTSGRAREQY
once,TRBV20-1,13,SASHHSYSNQPQH
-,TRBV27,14,ASSLLTGVGANVLT
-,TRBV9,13,ASSPGDRAFYEQY
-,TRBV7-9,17,ASCSWAGGFWGNTDTQY
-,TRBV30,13,AWSHPVLGGTEAF
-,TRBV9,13,ASTNEGLVGGELF
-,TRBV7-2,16,ASSLAGNLAGVSYEQY
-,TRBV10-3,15,AIRRLAGVDSYNEQF